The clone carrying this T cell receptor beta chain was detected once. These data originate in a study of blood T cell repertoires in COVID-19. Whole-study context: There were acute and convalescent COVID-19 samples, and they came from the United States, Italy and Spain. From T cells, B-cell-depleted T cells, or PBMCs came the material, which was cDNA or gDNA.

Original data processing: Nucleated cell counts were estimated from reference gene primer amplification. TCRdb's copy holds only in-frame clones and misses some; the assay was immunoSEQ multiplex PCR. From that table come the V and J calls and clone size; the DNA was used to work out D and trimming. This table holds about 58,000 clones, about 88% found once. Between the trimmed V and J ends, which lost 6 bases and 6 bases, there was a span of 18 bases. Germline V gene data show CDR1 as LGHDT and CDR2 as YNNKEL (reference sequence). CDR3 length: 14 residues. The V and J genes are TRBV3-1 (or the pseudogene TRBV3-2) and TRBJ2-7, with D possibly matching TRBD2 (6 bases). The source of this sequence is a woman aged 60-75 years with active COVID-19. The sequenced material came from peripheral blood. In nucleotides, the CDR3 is TGTGCCAGCAGTCCGGGAGTCCCGAGAGGCGAGCAGTACTTC. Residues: CASSPGVPRGEQYF.